This TCR beta chain stems from a study of CD8 T cells in ankylosing spondylitis. Study conclusions and caveats: A TCR beta motif of roughly eight highly homologous variants appeared characteristic of ankylosing spondylitis blood.

With regard to this clonotype: Its antigen remains unknown.

TCRdb re-called the 5' RACE reads through MiXCR, storing one row per CDR3 protein. The sample lists about 90,000 distinct CDR3 sequences, about 8.3% occurring once. The CDR3 spans 14 residues. V lost 2 bases and J 9 bases, leaving 13 bases between the germline ends. CDR1 and CDR2 from the germline V gene are KGHDR and SFDVKD. This chain links TRBV24-1 with TRBJ2-4; TRBD2 might be the D (6 bases). Specimen: blood, either unsorted or a sorted T cell fraction (not recorded which). The source of this sequence is a male donor with ankylosing spondylitis. Here the CDR3 DNA reads TGTGCCACCAGTGATTCGTTCGGGAGCGGCATTCAGTACTTC. Translating gives CATSDSFGSGIQYF.